These 31 T cell receptor beta chains were all obtained from the same sample, sequenced in a study of blood T cell repertoires in COVID-19. Clones were read by immunoSEQ multiplex PCR, and TCRdb kept only the in-frame ones, dropping some. The table shows over 250,000 clones, with more than 75% occurring only once. The sequenced sample consisted of peripheral blood. All receptors derive from a man in his forties who had recovered from COVID-19.

This chain links TRBV7-7 with TRBJ2-2; D possibly corresponds to TRBD2 (6 bases). CDR1 and CDR2 (germline): SSHAT, FNYEAQ (reference sequence). The ends were cut back, 7 bases at V and 8 bases at J, with 17 bases in the middle. The CDR3 extends over 14 amino acids. The CDR3 region has the DNA TGTGCCAGCACCTGGGGGGTCGCGGGAGGGGAGCTGTTTTTT. Translated: CASTWGVAGGELFF.

This chain uses TRBV7-9 with TRBJ1-6; D remains ambiguous. V dropped 2 bases and J dropped 10 bases, with 15 bases sitting between them. The CDR3 is made up of 15 amino acids. The germline CDR1 and CDR2 sequences are SEHNR and FQNEAQ (reference sequence). CDR3 DNA: TGTGCCAGCAGCTTACTGAGTTTAGCGGGATCACCCCTCCACTTT. Translation gives CASSLLSLAGSPLHF.

The V gene is TRBV6-5, the J gene TRBJ1-2; D is undetermined. The germline gives CDR1 MNHEY, CDR2 SVGAGI. This CDR3 spans 16 amino acids. V gave up 0 bases and J gave up 0 bases, with 11 bases separating them. The chain's CDR3 is CASSYSGQAANYGYTF. CDR3 in DNA: TGTGCCAGCAGTTACTCGGGCCAGGCCGCTAACTATGGCTACACCTTC.

Points on this clone: Other DNA variants within this sample encode the same CDR3. The chain links TRBV27 to TRBJ1-1; D is undetermined. The V and J ends lost 3 bases and 5 bases respectively, with 13 bases between them. The CDR3 has 14 amino acids. The germline V gene has CDR1 MNHEY and CDR2 SMNVEV (reference sequence). CDR3 residues: CASSLTTGGTEAFF. CDR3 coding DNA: TGTGCCAGCAGTTTGACTACGGGAGGGACTGAAGCTTTCTTT.

The DNA of the CDR3 is TGTGCCAGCAGTTACTCCGGGAATAATTCACCCCTCCACTTT. Its protein product is CASSYSGNNSPLHF. The J gene is TRBJ1-6, the V gene TRBV6-5; D gene ambiguous. Germline V gene data show CDR1 as MNHEY and CDR2 as SVGAGI. The germline V and J ends were trimmed by 0 bases and 5 bases, with 5 bases remaining between them. The CDR3 runs 14 residues.

The chain uses TRBV7-9 and TRBJ2-1; tentative D call: TRBD2 (6 bases). This CDR3 is 14 amino acids long. V was cut by 3 bases and J by 7 bases, with 13 bases left in between. Per the germline V gene, CDR1 is SEHNR and CDR2 is FQNEAQ (reference sequence). CDR3: CASSLRDLLNEQFF. CDR3 DNA: TGTGCCAGCAGCTTGCGGGACTTACTAAATGAGCAGTTCTTC.

The chain joins TRBV6-5 to TRBJ1-2, with D perhaps matching TRBD1 (5 bases). The germline V gene encodes CDR1 MNHEY and CDR2 SVGAGI. The CDR3 contains 16 residues. Trimming removed 2 bases at V and 8 bases at J, with 21 bases between. The CDR3 region has the DNA TGTGCCAGCAGTTACACCCGACAGCTCTGGGAGGGAGGCTACACCTTC. Encoded protein: CASSYTRQLWEGGYTF.

The genes are TRBV11-3 and TRBJ2-5; D unclear. Germline values: CDR1 SGHNT, CDR2 YENEEA. The CDR3 length is 14 residues. The V end lost 4 bases, the J end lost 2 bases, and 11 bases lay between the germline ends. The CDR3 region is CASSSGQTQETQYF. The CDR3 bases are TGTGCCAGCAGCTCGGGTCAAACTCAAGAGACCCAGTACTTC.

The CDR3 is CASSRLAGRYNEQFF. The CDR3 nucleotides are TGTGCCAGCAGTAGACTAGCGGGAAGGTACAATGAGCAGTTCTTC. The chain couples TRBV6-2 or TRBV6-3 to TRBJ2-1; 11 bases are shared with TRBD2. The CDR3 extends over 15 amino acids. Trimming cost V 5 bases and J 4 bases; bases outside gene matches: 4. Germline-derived CDR1 and CDR2 are MNHEY and SVGEGT.

The rearrangement uses TRBV7-9 and TRBJ1-5; D unresolved. The CDR3 is 16 residues long. The germline V gene encodes CDR1 SEHNR and CDR2 FQNEAQ (reference sequence). V shed 1 base and J shed 4 bases, with 14 bases lying between them. For the CDR3, the DNA is TGTGCCAGCAGCTTAGTAGGAGGTTCCGGGAATCAGCCCCAGCATTTT. Translating it yields CASSLVGGSGNQPQHF. Using reference TRBV7-9 and TRBJ1-5 for the parts outside the CDR3, the full variable domain is DTGVSQNPRHKITKRGQNVTFRCDPISEHNRLYWYRQTLGQGPEFLTYFQNEAQLEKSRLLSDRFSAERPKGSFSTLEIQRTEQGDSAMYLCASSLVGGSGNQPQHFGDGTRLSIL.

The chain joins TRBV6-2 or TRBV6-3 to TRBJ1-2; D call uncertain. Germline V gene data show CDR1 as MNHEY and CDR2 as SVGEGT. V was cut by 5 bases and J by 1 base, with 8 bases left in between. The CDR3 covers 13 residues. CDR3 in amino acids: CASSRRLNYGYTF. The CDR3 DNA follows: TGTGCCAGCAGTCGAAGACTTAACTATGGCTACACCTTC.

The gene calls are TRBV2 and TRBJ1-2; TRBD1 matches 8 bases. The CDR3 loop spans 15 amino acids. Trimming cost V 6 bases and J 6 bases; bases outside gene matches: 12. The V gene's germline CDR1 is SNHLY and CDR2 FYNNEI. The DNA of the CDR3 is TGTGCCAGCAGCCGCTATACCTCAGGGGGCGATGGCTACACCTTC. Translated: CASSRYTSGGDGYTF.

This clone was counted between two and nine times. This chain joins TRBV30 and TRBJ1-5, with no clear D. The CDR3 runs 13 residues. From germline, CDR1 is GTSNPN and CDR2 SVGIG (reference sequence). V was clipped by 0 bases and J by 4 bases, with 7 bases between them. CDR3 sequence (DNA): TGTGCCTGGAGTGTAAGAGGGAATCAGCCCCAGCATTTT. Protein product: CAWSVRGNQPQHF.

The genes are TRBV6-5 and TRBJ2-7, with TRBD1 matching 8 bases. V lost 6 bases and J lost 6; bases outside the gene matches: 7. The CDR3 extends over 13 amino acids. The germline CDR1 and CDR2 sequences are MNHEY and SVGAGI. CDR3 in DNA: TGTGCCAGCAGCTCGGACAGGGTTAGCGAGCAGTACTTC. This gives the protein CASSSDRVSEQYF.

The chain couples TRBV10-3 to TRBJ2-1; 10 bases are a match to TRBD1. V dropped 10 bases and J dropped 7; count of bases not matched to a gene: 4. This CDR3 has 12 amino acids. CDR1 ENHRY and CDR2 SYGVKD come from the germline V gene. CDR3 loop: CATSGQGNEQFF. CDR3 DNA: TGTGCCACCTCGGGACAGGGGAATGAGCAGTTCTTC.

The CDR3 sequence: CASSPSPGTNFHLWREYF. CDR3 nucleotide sequence: TGTGCCAGCAGTCCTTCGCCCGGGACTAACTTCCACCTCTGGCGGGAGTATTTT. V gene TRBV6-6 combines with J gene TRBJ2-3, with 7 bases fitting TRBD2. The ends lost 5 bases at V and 13 bases at J; junction bases unmatched: 27. Germline loops: CDR1 MNHNY, CDR2 SVGAGI (reference sequence). This CDR3 contains 18 residues.

This rearrangement joins TRBV18 to TRBJ1-5; D may be TRBD1 (5 bases). V lost 4 bases, J lost 3 bases, and 7 bases lay in between. CDR3 length: 13 residues. CDR1 is KGHSH, CDR2 LQKENI, per germline. CDR3 loop: CASSQDNNQPQHF. The CDR3, as DNA: TGTGCCAGCTCACAGGACAACAATCAGCCCCAGCATTTT.

This clone was seen more than once but under ten times. One end of the junction is discordant with germline, which a read error may explain. The genes are TRBV6-5 and TRBJ2-7; 13 nucleotides line up with TRBD2. Germline V CDR1 and CDR2: MNHEY, SVGAGI. CDR3 length equals 15 residues. The DNA of the CDR3 is TGTGCCAGCAGCTTACTAGCGGGAGGGCCAGATGGAGAAATCTTC. Translating it yields CASSLLAGGPDGEIF.

As for this clone: The junction does not match germline at one end; this may be a read error. This rearrangement joins TRBV2 to TRBJ2-3, with no clear D. Germline CDR1 is SNHLY and CDR2 is FYNNEI. The CDR3 sequence is 11 residues long. Written as DNA, the CDR3 is TGTGCCAGCAGGGTCACATATACGCAGTATTTT. It specifies CASRVTYTQYF.

The CDR3 region is CSATRRDEQFF. The CDR3 nucleotides read TGCAGTGCTACTAGGAGGGATGAGCAGTTCTTC. This chain links TRBV20-1 with TRBJ2-1, with D possibly being TRBD2 (6 bases). Germline assignment: CDR1 DFQATT and CDR2 SNEGSKA (reference sequence). The CDR3 totals 11 residues. V lost 4 bases, J lost 8 bases, and 9 bases lay in between.

V is TRBV11-2 and J is TRBJ2-5, with 7 bases fitting TRBD1. Germline CDR1 is SGHAT and CDR2 is FQNNGV. The J segment lost 5 bases and the V segment lost 5 bases, leaving 8 bases of the junction unmatched. The CDR3 contains 14 residues. The CDR3 nucleotides are TGTGCCAGCAGCCGCCGGGACAGAGCTGAGACCCAGTACTTC. Translating gives CASSRRDRAETQYF.

This clone was observed a handful of times. The chain couples TRBV5-4 to TRBJ1-5; 9 bases fit TRBD1. From germline, CDR1 is SGHNT and CDR2 YYREEE (reference sequence). CDR3 length: 14 amino acids. Germline trimming cut 2 bases from V and 7 bases from J; bases unmatched to any gene: 4. CDR3 coding DNA: TGTGCCAGCAGCTTACAGGGGGCTAACCAGCCCCAGCATTTT. As protein: CASSLQGANQPQHF.

The chain is built from TRBV4-3 and TRBJ2-3; D may be TRBD2 (7 bases). The germline gives CDR1 LGHNA, CDR2 YSLEER. The germline V and J ends were trimmed by 1 base and 4 bases, with 12 bases remaining between them. The CDR3 runs 15 residues. In DNA, the CDR3 is TGCGCCAGCAGCCAAGCAAGGGGGAGGGCAGATACGCAGTATTTT. Its translation is CASSQARGRADTQYF.

The gene calls are TRBV28 and TRBJ1-2; the D gene is possibly TRBD1 (6 bases). The CDR3 is 15 residues long. In germline, CDR1 is MDHEN, CDR2 SYDVKM. V dropped 6 bases and J dropped 4 bases, with 18 bases sitting between them. As DNA, the CDR3 is TGTGCCAGCAGCCACGGGGGGCAGGTGGGCTATGGCTACACCTTC. As protein: CASSHGGQVGYGYTF.

The V and J genes are TRBV5-4 and TRBJ1-1; 7 nucleotides line up with TRBD1. V dropped 3 bases and J dropped 1; count of bases not matched to a gene: 6. This CDR3 has 15 residues. CDR1 SGHNT and CDR2 YYREEE come from the germline V gene (reference sequence). As DNA, the CDR3 is TGTGCCAGCAGCTCGAGACAGGGCCGGAACACTGAAGCTTTCTTT. This sequence encodes CASSSRQGRNTEAFF.

The chain carries TRBV11-2 and TRBJ2-1, with 14 bases matching TRBD2. V shed 8 bases, J shed 0 bases, and the junction held 9 bases outside the gene matches. CDR1 is SGHAT and CDR2 is FQNNGV in the germline V gene. There are 18 residues in the CDR3. CDR3 nucleotide sequence: TGTGCCAGCCAGAGGACTAGCGGGGGGATTACCTCCTACAATGAGCAGTTCTTC. Protein sequence: CASQRTSGGITSYNEQFF.

The V call is TRBV25-1, the J call TRBJ1-4; D is perhaps TRBD1 (5 bases). The CDR3 totals 11 residues. The germline CDR1 and CDR2 sequences are MGHDK and SYGVNS. V lost 7 bases to trimming and J lost 8 bases, with 8 bases between them. The CDR3 DNA reads TGTGCCAGCATCGGGGGGGAAAAACTGTTTTTT. It is translated as CASIGGEKLFF.

CDR3 bases: TGTGCCAGCAGCGTAGTGACAGGAGTTCCTAGTCAGCCCCAGCATTTT. Its translation is CASSVVTGVPSQPQHF. The V and J genes are TRBV5-5 and TRBJ1-5, with D perhaps matching TRBD1 (6 bases). Trimming pared 4 bases from V and 6 bases from J, leaving 20 bases between. Germline V gene sequence: CDR1 SGHKS, CDR2 YYEKEE (reference sequence). The CDR3 has 16 amino acids.

The rearrangement joins TRBV7-6 to TRBJ2-2; 7 nucleotides match TRBD1. V was pared by 2 bases and J by 6 bases, with 9 bases of the junction left unmatched. The CDR3 spans 16 residues. Germline CDR1 is SGHVS and CDR2 is FNYEAQ. CDR3 DNA: TGTGCCAGCAGCTTATTAGGGGGCGGACCTGCCGGGGAGCTGTTTTTT. It codes for CASSLLGGGPAGELFF.

In its sample, this clone was seen once. This chain connects TRBV5-1 to TRBJ2-1; the match to TRBD2 covers 11 bases. CDR3 length: 17 residues. V lost 1 base, J lost 6 bases, and 9 bases stayed unmatched. Germline V gives CDR1 SGHRS, CDR2 YFSETQ. CDR3 in amino acids: CASSLISGRGRSNEQFF. The CDR3 DNA sequence: TGCGCCAGCAGCTTGATTAGCGGGAGGGGTAGGTCCAATGAGCAGTTCTTC.

The genes are TRBV2 and TRBJ2-3; 7 positions agree with TRBD2. Looked up from germline, CDR1 is SNHLY and CDR2 is FYNNEI. CDR3 length: 15 residues. V lost 3 bases and J lost 4; bases outside the gene matches: 7. The CDR3 DNA reads as TGTGCCAGCAGTGACCCATTAGCGGGCTCAGATACGCAGTATTTT. Its protein product is CASSDPLAGSDTQYF.